These 24 T cell receptor beta chains share one sample of origin, sequenced in a study of shared clonotypes between healthy human individuals (dated by TCRdb to 2019 to 2021). The library came from the immunoSEQ multiplex PCR assay. Held by TCRdb, this immuneACCESS table contains in-frame sequences only and omits some clones. Under half of the omission traces to an unresolved V gene where checked; the cause of the rest is unknown. Within this sample are roughly 2.2 million clones, with more than 85% of them counted one time only. The ten largest make up roughly 0.36% of the sample. The specimen sequenced was naive CD4+ T cells from PBMCs. The sample's cell subset or site label, in plain terms: CD45RA+ positively selected. The origin of the receptors is a man younger than 35 in good health. Some clones in this sample may be carry-over from other donors' samples.

This clone came up once. The genes are TRBV10-1 and TRBJ1-4; 9 bases fit TRBD1. With 6 bases clipped from V and 5 bases from J, the junction kept 16 bases outside the gene matches. CDR3 size: 18 residues. From germline, CDR1 is WNHNN and CDR2 SYGVQD (reference sequence). The CDR3 nucleotides read TGCGCCAGCAGACCACCGGGACAGGGACTCGGTCGGAATGAAAAACTGTTTTTT. This encodes CASRPPGQGLGRNEKLFF.

The chain employs TRBV29-1 and TRBJ1-4; TRBD1 is a possible D gene (6 bases). The CDR3 runs 15 residues. Looked up from germline, CDR1 is SQVTM and CDR2 is ANQGSEA. V was trimmed by 4 bases and J by 0 bases, leaving 12 bases between them. The CDR3 here is CSVVGQGPTNEKLFF. The CDR3 region has the DNA TGCAGCGTTGTAGGGCAGGGGCCAACTAATGAAAAACTGTTTTTT.

The chain recombines TRBV7-9 with TRBJ2-1; D is possibly TRBD2 (7 bases). V lost 6 bases and J lost 3, with 18 bases in between. Germline CDR1 reads SEHNR; CDR2 reads FQNEAQ (reference sequence). The CDR3 sequence is 16 residues long. CDR3 in amino acids: CASSQAGGRVYNEQFF. The CDR3 DNA is TGTGCCAGCAGTCAAGCCGGGGGGCGCGTCTACAATGAGCAGTTCTTC.

V is TRBV5-1 and J is TRBJ2-5; D possibly corresponds to TRBD2 (5 bases). Germline V gene sequence: CDR1 SGHRS, CDR2 YFSETQ. This CDR3 is 13 amino acids long. V dropped 2 bases and J dropped 2 bases, with 7 bases sitting between them. CDR3 sequence: CASSFRTQETQYF. DNA for the CDR3: TGCGCCAGCAGCTTTAGGACTCAAGAGACCCAGTACTTC.

This chain joins TRBV7-2 and TRBJ1-1; maybe TRBD1 (6 bases). The CDR3 is 15 residues long. Germline-derived CDR1 and CDR2 are SGHTA and FQGNSA. The germline V and J ends were trimmed by 2 bases and 4 bases, with 14 bases remaining between them. CDR3 loop: CASSLHTGTGTEAFF. CDR3 coding DNA: TGTGCCAGCAGCTTACATACAGGGACGGGCACTGAAGCTTTCTTT. The full variable domain, in which reference TRBV7-2 and TRBJ1-1 provide the parts outside the CDR3, is GAGVSQSPSNKVTEKGKDVELRCDPISGHTALYWYRQSLGQGLEFLIYFQGNSAPDKSGLPSDRFSAERTGGSVSTLTIQRTQQEDSAVYLCASSLHTGTGTEAFFGQGTRLTVV.

This chain connects TRBV7-9 to TRBJ2-3; TRBD2 matches 10 bases. The J segment lost 1 base and the V segment lost 6 bases, leaving 1 base of the junction unmatched. CDR3 length: 14 amino acids. Germline CDR1 is SEHNR and CDR2 is FQNEAQ (reference sequence). The CDR3, as DNA: TGTGCCAGCAGAGCGGGAGGGGGCACAGATACGCAGTATTTT. This translates into CASRAGGGTDTQYF.

V is TRBV5-1 and J is TRBJ2-3; 11 bases fit TRBD2. Germline trimming cut 5 bases from V and 3 bases from J; bases unmatched to any gene: 5. This CDR3 region has 15 residues. Per germline, CDR1 SGHRS and CDR2 YFSETQ. The CDR3 DNA reads as TGCGCCAGCAGGCGTAGCGGGAGGGCAACAGATACGCAGTATTTT. Translating it yields CASRRSGRATDTQYF.

The rearrangement links TRBV4-2 to TRBJ2-2; TRBD2 agrees at 12 bases. The CDR3 totals 16 residues. The J segment lost 1 base and the V segment lost 6 bases, leaving 3 bases of the junction unmatched. CDR1 and CDR2 (germline): LGHNA, YNFKEQ. This CDR3 reads CASSRTSGENTGELFF. The CDR3 DNA is TGTGCCAGCAGTCGGACTAGCGGGGAGAACACCGGGGAGCTGTTTTTT.

The CDR3 region has the DNA TGCGCCAGCAGCTTGGCCGGCGTCGGGAGTTCCTACGAGCAGTACTTC. Amino acid sequence: CASSLAGVGSSYEQYF. The rearrangement links TRBV5-1 to TRBJ2-7, with D possibly matching TRBD2 (6 bases). Trimming removed 0 bases at V and 1 base at J, with 14 bases between. Germline V gene lookup returns CDR1 SGHRS and CDR2 YFSETQ. The CDR3 loop spans 16 amino acids. Combining the CDR3 with reference TRBV5-1 and TRBJ2-7 gives the whole variable domain KAGVTQTPRYLIKTRGQQVTLSCSPISGHRSVSWYQQTPGQGLQFLFEYFSETQRNKGNFPGRFSGRQFSNSRSEMNVSTLELGDSALYLCASSLAGVGSSYEQYFGPGTRLTVT.

This clone was observed a single time. The genes are TRBV29-1 and TRBJ2-5; 9 bases are shared with TRBD2. CDR3 size: 13 residues. Unmatched junction bases numbered 3, after V lost 0 bases and J lost 7 bases. Germline CDR1 is SQVTM and CDR2 is ANQGSEA. CDR3 in amino acids: CSVEERGRGTQYF. The CDR3, as DNA: TGCAGCGTTGAAGAACGCGGGAGGGGGACCCAGTACTTC.

Only one count was recorded for this clone. The rearrangement uses TRBV27 and TRBJ2-1; 13 bases align to TRBD2. V was pared by 0 bases and J by 0 bases, with 11 bases of the junction left unmatched. The CDR3 runs to 21 residues. In germline, CDR1 is MNHEY, CDR2 SMNVEV (reference sequence). Here the CDR3 DNA reads TGTGCCAGCAGTTTATCCCCACTAGCGGGAGGGCTCCTGAGCTCCTACAATGAGCAGTTCTTC. It is translated as CASSLSPLAGGLLSSYNEQFF.

Notes on this clone: Other DNA sequences in this specimen translate into the identical CDR3. This rearrangement joins TRBV2 to TRBJ1-5, with 10 bases lining up with TRBD1. With 4 bases clipped from V and 4 bases from J, the junction kept 1 base outside the gene matches. CDR3 length: 14 amino acids. The germline CDR1 and CDR2 sequences are SNHLY and FYNNEI. CDR3 nucleotides: TGTGCCAGCAGTGGACAGGGGGCAAATCAGCCCCAGCATTTT. Its protein product is CASSGQGANQPQHF.

CDR3 residues: CASSSQGQGWDGYTF. CDR3 nucleotide sequence: TGTGCCAGCAGCTCACAGGGACAGGGATGGGATGGCTACACCTTC. The chain links TRBV28 to TRBJ1-2, with 9 bases aligning to TRBD1. CDR1 is MDHEN and CDR2 is SYDVKM in the germline V gene. V lost 6 bases and J lost 6; bases outside the gene matches: 11. The CDR3 has 15 amino acids.

This clone has just one count. The chain has TRBV7-2 and TRBJ2-1; 14 positions agree with TRBD2. Germline lookup yields CDR1 SGHTA and CDR2 FQGNSA. With V trimmed by 5 bases and J by 7 bases, 16 bases remained unmatched. This CDR3 has 19 amino acids. Here the CDR3 reads CASSTRMPGLAGDKNEQFF. The CDR3 DNA is TGTGCCAGCAGCACCAGGATGCCGGGACTAGCGGGAGACAAGAATGAGCAGTTCTTC.

Remarks on this clone: The same CDR3 also results from other DNA sequences found in this sample. The chain couples TRBV27 to TRBJ1-2; D might be TRBD1 (6 bases). Germline-derived CDR1 and CDR2 are MNHEY and SMNVEV (reference sequence). The V and J ends lost 3 bases and 4 bases respectively, with 9 bases between them. There are 13 residues in the CDR3. CDR3 residues: CASSLSRGYGYTF. Here the CDR3 DNA reads TGTGCCAGCAGTTTGTCCAGGGGCTATGGCTACACCTTC.

This chain links TRBV9 with TRBJ2-2; 8 positions agree with TRBD2. Trimming at V came to 2 bases and at J to 6 bases, leaving 9 bases not matched to a gene. Germline V CDR1 and CDR2: SGDLS, YYNGEE. This CDR3 spans 16 amino acids. The CDR3 DNA reads TGTGCCAGCAGCGTCTCGAGGACTAGCCAGTCCGGGGAGCTGTTTTTT. Translated, it gives CASSVSRTSQSGELFF.

The chain joins TRBV6-5 to TRBJ2-5; maybe TRBD2 (5 bases). CDR1 is MNHEY, CDR2 SVGAGI, per germline. The V end was cut by 0 bases, the J end by 7 bases, with 9 bases between. The CDR3 contains 13 residues. In DNA, the CDR3 is TGTGCCAGCAGTTACTCGAGGGAGTGGACCCAGTACTTC. Translation: CASSYSREWTQYF.

The chain recombines TRBV5-6 with TRBJ2-6; no definite D call. The V and J ends lost 4 bases and 0 bases respectively, with 8 bases between them. From germline, CDR1 is SGHDT and CDR2 YYEEEE. CDR3 size: 15 residues. The CDR3 protein is CASSQENSGANVLTF. The DNA for the CDR3 is TGTGCCAGCAGCCAGGAGAACTCTGGGGCCAACGTCCTGACTTTC. Filled out from reference TRBV5-6 and TRBJ2-6, the complete variable domain reads DAGVTQSPTHLIKTRGQQVTLRCSPKSGHDTVSWYQQALGQGPQFIFQYYEEEERQRGNFPDRFSGHQFPNYSSELNVNALLLGDSALYLCASSQENSGANVLTFGAGSRLTVL.

The chain combines TRBV7-9 with TRBJ2-2, with D perhaps matching TRBD1 (5 bases). The CDR3 has 15 amino acids. Trimming cost V 2 bases and J 5 bases, with 12 bases left between them. Germline V CDR1 and CDR2: SEHNR, FQNEAQ (reference sequence). Here the CDR3 reads CASSLWQGSTGELFF. The CDR3 DNA follows: TGTGCCAGCAGCTTATGGCAGGGTTCAACCGGGGAGCTGTTTTTT. Full variable domain (rest looked up from reference TRBV7-9 and TRBJ2-2): DTGVSQNPRHKITKRGQNVTFRCDPISEHNRLYWYRQTLGQGPEFLTYFQNEAQLEKSRLLSDRFSAERPKGSFSTLEIQRTEQGDSAMYLCASSLWQGSTGELFFGEGSRLTVL.

This chain uses TRBV5-1 with TRBJ1-1; D is possibly TRBD1 (6 bases). The CDR3 length is 15 residues. V was trimmed by 4 bases and J by 3 bases, leaving 16 bases between them. Per the germline V gene, CDR1 is SGHRS and CDR2 is YFSETQ. CDR3 protein: CASSALSQGDTEAFF. Here the CDR3 DNA reads TGCGCCAGCAGCGCCCTTTCACAGGGCGACACTGAAGCTTTCTTT.

On this clone: The sample has other DNA sequences that encode this CDR3 too. The V call is TRBV28, the J call TRBJ2-7; TRBD1 might be the D (5 bases). This CDR3 comprises 12 residues. Trimming pared 2 bases from V and 6 bases from J, leaving 8 bases between. Germline V gene data show CDR1 as MDHEN and CDR2 as SYDVKM. The CDR3, as DNA: TGTGCCAGCAGTTTACCAGGGCGCGAGCAGTACTTC. Translation: CASSLPGREQYF. The entire variable domain, with the rest obtained from reference TRBV28 and TRBJ2-7, is as follows: DVKVTQSSRYLVKRTGEKVFLECVQDMDHENMFWYRQDPGLGLRLIYFSYDVKMKEKGDIPEGYSVSREKKERFSLILESASTNQTSMYLCASSLPGREQYFGPGTRLTVT.

The chain links TRBV9 to TRBJ2-5; 9 bases align to TRBD1. Germline V gene data show CDR1 as SGDLS and CDR2 as YYNGEE. The V gene end was trimmed by 4 bases and the J gene end by 5 bases; junction bases not matched to a gene: 9. The CDR3 covers 15 residues. The CDR3 loop is CASSYRQGDMETQYF. The CDR3 DNA is TGTGCCAGCAGCTATCGACAGGGGGATATGGAGACCCAGTACTTC.

Regarding this clone: At the DNA level, this CDR3 is encoded by other sequences in the same sample as well. The V gene is TRBV28, the J gene TRBJ2-3, with TRBD2 matching 7 bases. Trimming cost V 6 bases and J 0 bases; bases outside gene matches: 6. Germline values: CDR1 MDHEN, CDR2 SYDVKM. The CDR3 loop spans 15 amino acids. CDR3 sequence (DNA): TGTGCCAGCAGCTTTAGCGGGCCTAGCACAGATACGCAGTATTTT. Translation gives CASSFSGPSTDTQYF.

The genes are TRBV6-4 and TRBJ2-7; 7 bases fit TRBD2. This CDR3 is built from 16 residues. Germline CDR1 reads MRHNA; CDR2 reads SNTAGT. With 6 bases clipped from V and 2 bases from J, the junction kept 13 bases outside the gene matches. CDR3 region: CASRLPGGSSTYEQYF. The CDR3, as DNA: TGTGCCAGCAGACTCCCTGGCGGGAGCTCCACCTACGAGCAGTACTTC.